The 9 T cell receptor beta chains below come from one sample, sequenced in a study of blood T cell repertoires in COVID-19. TCRdb's copy holds only in-frame clones and misses some; the assay was immunoSEQ multiplex PCR. The sample carries approximately 170,000 clones, about four fifths recorded once. The specimen was peripheral blood. The receptors originated from a man aged 60-69 years with active or convalescent COVID-19.

The rearrangement joins TRBV5-4 to TRBJ2-2; TRBD1 aligns across 7 bases. CDR1 is SGHNT and CDR2 is YYREEE in the germline V gene (reference sequence). This CDR3 has 15 residues. With 4 bases clipped from V and 4 bases from J, the junction kept 7 bases outside the gene matches. The CDR3 nucleotides are TGTGCCAGCAGCCCCGGGACAGATTTCACCGGGGAGCTGTTTTTT. Encoded protein: CASSPGTDFTGELFF.

The chain couples TRBV18 to TRBJ2-2; TRBD1 is a possible D gene (6 bases). The CDR3 runs to 16 residues. The ends were cut back, 3 bases at V and 6 bases at J, with 17 bases in the middle. Germline V gene lookup returns CDR1 KGHSH and CDR2 LQKENI. The CDR3 nucleotides are TGTGCCAGCTCACCGGCTAGGAACAGGGCGGCCGGGGAGCTGTTTTTT. It yields the protein CASSPARNRAAGELFF.

There are a few counts of this clone. V usage is TRBV29-1 and J usage is TRBJ1-2, with 9 bases matching TRBD1. After removal of 7 bases from V and 2 bases from J, the junction contained 2 bases not matched to a gene. The CDR3 sequence is 12 residues long. The germline gives CDR1 SQVTM, CDR2 ANQGSEA. This CDR3 is CSDGTGNYGYTF. In DNA, the CDR3 is TGCAGCGACGGGACAGGGAACTATGGCTACACCTTC.

This clone was picked up a small number of times. J is TRBJ2-5 and V is TRBV10-3; TRBD2 matches 15 bases. This CDR3 has 15 residues. V trimming: 6 bases; J trimming: 2 bases; junction bases outside the gene matches: 1. Per germline, CDR1 ENHRY and CDR2 SYGVKD. Here the CDR3 reads CAIRGTSGGQETQYF. In DNA form, the CDR3 reads TGTGCCATCAGGGGGACTAGCGGGGGGCAAGAGACCCAGTACTTC.

The V and J genes are TRBV2 and TRBJ1-5; D is ambiguous. V was trimmed by 7 bases and J by 2 bases, leaving 15 bases between them. Germline V gene lookup returns CDR1 SNHLY and CDR2 FYNNEI. The length of the CDR3 is 15 residues. For the CDR3, the DNA is TGTGCCAGCACCTACGGCAGGCCGGGCAATCAGCCCCAGCATTTT. It encodes CASTYGRPGNQPQHF.

This clone was seen a handful of times. V gene TRBV19 combines with J gene TRBJ1-5; maybe TRBD1 (5 bases). V lost 4 bases, J lost 7 bases, and 11 bases lay in between. Germline V gene data show CDR1 as LNHDA and CDR2 as SQIVND (reference sequence). There are 13 residues in the CDR3. The CDR3 nucleotides read TGTGCCAGTAGTACGGGCAGGGAACAGCCCCAGCATTTT. This translates into CASSTGREQPQHF.

The chain carries TRBV6-5 and TRBJ1-4; D is uncertain. V gave up 6 bases and J gave up 6 bases, with 14 bases separating them. The CDR3 has 14 residues. CDR1 and CDR2 from the germline V gene are MNHEY and SVGAGI. CDR3 DNA sequence: TGTGCCAGCAGCCCGGGTTTTAGTGATGAAAAACTGTTTTTT. Residues: CASSPGFSDEKLFF.

This sequence joins TRBV7-8 and TRBJ1-2; 9 nucleotides match TRBD1. CDR1 is SGHVS and CDR2 is FQNEAQ in the germline V gene. V lost 3 bases and J lost 5; bases outside the gene matches: 10. This CDR3 contains 16 residues. The CDR3 region is CASSFRTGESLYGYTF. In nucleotides, the CDR3 is TGTGCCAGCAGCTTTAGGACAGGGGAAAGTCTTTATGGCTACACCTTC.

The chain links TRBV6-1 to TRBJ2-6; D is unclear. V shed 2 bases and J shed 0 bases, with 5 bases lying between them. CDR1 MNHNS and CDR2 SASEGT come from the germline V gene. This CDR3 contains 15 residues. CDR3 region: CASSEIFSGANVLTF. In DNA, the CDR3 is TGTGCCAGCAGTGAAATATTCTCTGGGGCCAACGTCCTGACTTTC.